Below, 15 T cell receptor beta chains from the same sample are listed, as sequenced in a study of T cell repertoires in cytomegalovirus infection. MiXCR, applied by TCRdb to the reads, yields one record per CDR3 protein. This table has 150,000 to 190,000 distinct CDR3 sequences, 23% appearing once. Sequenced: PBMCs. These receptors all come from a human donor in good health (CMV status not recorded). Some clones in this sample may be carry-over from other donors' samples.

J is TRBJ2-1 and V is TRBV27; TRBD1 might be the D (6 bases). The germline gives CDR1 MNHEY, CDR2 SMNVEV (reference sequence). V shed 4 bases and J shed 5 bases, with 12 bases lying between them. The CDR3 contains 14 residues. The CDR3 here is CASSYNTGNNEQFF. In nucleotides, the CDR3 is TGTGCCAGCAGTTATAATACAGGGAACAATGAGCAGTTCTTC.

This clonotype was detected a few times. The chain recombines TRBV27 with TRBJ2-7; no clear D. This CDR3 comprises 13 residues. Trimming removed 2 bases at V and 1 base at J, with 6 bases between. Germline CDR1 and CDR2: MNHEY and SMNVEV (reference sequence). CDR3 amino acids: CASSLEGSYEQYF. For the CDR3, the DNA is TGTGCCAGCAGTTTAGAAGGGTCCTACGAGCAGTACTTC.

This clonotype was recorded a few times. The chain is built from TRBV5-1 and TRBJ2-5; D unclear. The CDR3 has 12 residues. CDR1 is SGHRS and CDR2 is YFSETQ in the germline V gene. Trimming removed 0 bases at V and 3 bases at J, with 3 bases between. The CDR3 is CASSLEKETQYF. CDR3 DNA: TGCGCCAGCAGCTTGGAGAAAGAGACCCAGTACTTC.

This clonotype was detected only a few times. The V gene is TRBV12-3 or TRBV12-4, the J gene TRBJ2-1; 7 positions match TRBD2. V trimming: 5 bases; J trimming: 5 bases; junction bases outside the gene matches: 6. This CDR3 comprises 14 residues. The chain's CDR3 is CASSRDYLDNEQFF. The CDR3 DNA reads as TGTGCCAGCAGTCGGGACTACCTAGACAATGAGCAGTTCTTC.

A note on this clonotype: Mismatch with germline at one junction end may stem from a read error. The CDR3 nucleotides read TGCAGCGTTGAGCACCCCGGGACGAACTCCAACAATGAGCAGTTCTTC. The encoded protein is CSVEHPGTNSNNEQFF. This sequence joins TRBV29-1 and TRBJ2-1, with D perhaps TRBD1 or TRBD2 (5 bases each). CDR1 is SQVTM and CDR2 is ANQGSEA in the germline V gene. The CDR3 spans 16 residues.

This clonotype was detected a few times. V usage is TRBV29-1 and J usage is TRBJ1-1; TRBD1 matches at 9 bases. CDR3 size: 14 residues. With V trimmed by 2 bases and J by 4 bases, 5 bases remained unmatched. Germline assignment: CDR1 SQVTM and CDR2 ANQGSEA. The CDR3 here is CSVERTGGPTEAFF. As DNA, the CDR3 is TGCAGCGTTGAACGTACAGGGGGCCCCACTGAAGCTTTCTTT. Drawing the rest from reference TRBV29-1 and TRBJ1-1, the complete variable domain is SAVISQKPSRDICQRGTSLTIQCQVDSQVTMMFWYRQQPGQSLTLIATANQGSEATYESGFVIDKFPISRPNLTFSTLTVSNMSPEDSSIYLCSVERTGGPTEAFFGQGTRLTVV.

This clonotype has a handful of counts. This chain connects TRBV4-1 to TRBJ2-2; D gene ambiguous. Germline CDR1 MGHRA, CDR2 YSYEKL. V lost 1 base, J lost 4 bases, and 4 bases lay in between. The CDR3 contains 13 residues. CDR3 loop: CASSQVLTGELFF. The CDR3 DNA is TGCGCCAGCAGCCAAGTTCTCACCGGGGAGCTGTTTTTT.

The chain joins TRBV28 to TRBJ2-7; 9 bases match TRBD1. CDR1 is MDHEN, CDR2 SYDVKM, per germline. The V gene end was trimmed by 3 bases and the J gene end by 6 bases; junction bases not matched to a gene: 3. This CDR3 spans 13 amino acids. The CDR3: CASSFTGGFEQYF. CDR3 nucleotide sequence: TGTGCCAGCAGTTTCACAGGGGGCTTCGAGCAGTACTTC.

This clonotype appeared a few times. The chain has TRBV28 and TRBJ2-5; 10 bases are a match to TRBD2. CDR1 is MDHEN and CDR2 is SYDVKM in the germline V gene. There are 15 residues in the CDR3. V shed 1 base and J 5 bases; nucleotides not matched to a gene: 4. CDR3 nucleotide sequence: TGTGCCAGCAGTTTATTCAGCGGGGGGGCGGAGACCCAGTACTTC. Residues: CASSLFSGGAETQYF.

This clonotype was counted at least ten times. The chain recombines TRBV28 with TRBJ2-1, with D possibly being TRBD2 (5 bases). The germline gives CDR1 MDHEN, CDR2 SYDVKM. The V end lost 6 bases, the J end lost 0 bases, and 15 bases lay between the germline ends. The CDR3 covers 16 residues. The CDR3 sequence is CASSPRGLVSYNEQFF. CDR3 coding DNA: TGTGCCAGCAGCCCACGCGGGTTAGTCTCCTACAATGAGCAGTTCTTC.

This CDR3 is CASSPGQVYEQYF. Here the CDR3 DNA reads TGTGCCAGCAGCCCAGGACAGGTCTACGAGCAGTACTTC. This chain links TRBV9 with TRBJ2-7; 7 bases align to TRBD1. The CDR3 runs 13 residues. Germline V lookup: CDR1 SGDLS, CDR2 YYNGEE. V shed 4 bases, J shed 3 bases, and the junction held 4 bases outside the gene matches.

The chain joins TRBV12-3 or TRBV12-4 to TRBJ1-3; TRBD1 might be the D (6 bases). The CDR3 consists of 14 residues. Trimming took 5 bases from V and 5 from J, leaving 13 bases between them. The CDR3 coding sequence is TGTGCCAGCAGTCTTACCGGGACACGAAACACCATATATTTT. It yields the protein CASSLTGTRNTIYF.

This clonotype was seen many times. J is TRBJ2-7 and V is TRBV12-3 or TRBV12-4; perhaps TRBD2 as D (7 bases). Trimming removed 1 base from V and 1 base from J, with 11 bases in between. The length of the CDR3 is 15 residues. CDR3 in DNA: TGTGCCAGCAGTTTAGGGGGGGGCCTTTCCTACGAGCAGTACTTC. As protein: CASSLGGGLSYEQYF.

This clonotype was counted between two and nine times. The chain uses TRBV15 and TRBJ1-1; possible D gene TRBD1, 5 bases. The V gene lost 0 bases and the J gene lost 7 bases, with 9 bases spanning the gap. This CDR3 is built from 13 residues. Per the germline V gene, CDR1 is LNHNV and CDR2 is YYDKDF (reference sequence). DNA for the CDR3: TGTGCCACCAGCAGAGATTTGGGGGGTGAAGCTTTCTTT. Amino acid sequence: CATSRDLGGEAFF.

This clonotype appeared a few times. The chain links TRBV5-4 to TRBJ1-2; TRBD1 is a possible D gene (6 bases). Between the trimmed V and J ends, which lost 0 bases and 4 bases, there was a span of 10 bases. The CDR3 has 14 amino acids. Per the germline V gene, CDR1 is SGHNT and CDR2 is YYREEE (reference sequence). CDR3 region: CASSLVGGPYGYTF. CDR3 DNA: TGTGCCAGCAGCTTGGTCGGGGGGCCCTATGGCTACACCTTC.